These 25 T cell receptor beta chains originate from one sample sequenced in a study of PD-1 blockade in classical Hodgkin lymphoma. Some clones are missing from TCRdb's copy, which holds only in-frame ones; the method was immunoSEQ multiplex PCR. The table records fewer than 25,000 clones, 65% to 85% of them present only once. With no exception, relapse followed autologous stem cell transplantation in all patients, and brentuximab vedotin exposure varied. Sequences were derived from peripheral blood mononuclear cells (PBMCs), sampled before the second cycle of nivolumab. The receptors derive from a human donor with classical Hodgkin lymphoma.

The V and J genes are TRBV4-3 and TRBJ2-2; D is undetermined. This CDR3 is 14 amino acids long. Germline V lookup: CDR1 LGHNA, CDR2 YSLEER. V lost 0 bases and J 6 bases, leaving 8 bases between the germline ends. The CDR3 DNA is TGCGCCAGCAGCCAAGATTCTGTTGCCGGGGAGCTGTTTTTT. It is translated as CASSQDSVAGELFF.

The V gene is TRBV5-4, the J gene TRBJ1-1, with D maybe TRBD1 (5 bases). The V gene's germline CDR1 is SGHNT and CDR2 YYREEE (reference sequence). This CDR3 spans 15 amino acids. Trimming stripped 6 bases from V and 5 bases from J, with 20 bases between. The chain's CDR3 is CASTAGDDSRTEAFF. CDR3 nucleotide sequence: TGTGCCAGCACAGCCGGGGACGATAGTAGGACTGAAGCTTTCTTT. The entire variable domain, with the rest obtained from reference TRBV5-4 and TRBJ1-1, is as follows: ETGVTQSPTHLIKTRGQQVTLRCSSQSGHNTVSWYQQALGQGPQFIFQYYREEENGRGNFPPRFSGLQFPNYSSELNVNALELDDSALYLCASTAGDDSRTEAFFGQGTRLTVV.

V is TRBV25-1 and J is TRBJ2-3, with D tentatively TRBD1 (5 bases). Germline V lookup: CDR1 MGHDK, CDR2 SYGVNS. The CDR3 consists of 14 residues. V dropped 4 bases and J dropped 3 bases, with 11 bases sitting between them. The CDR3 DNA reads TGTGCCAGCAGTGCGCGACAGCAAACAGATACGCAGTATTTT. Amino acid sequence: CASSARQQTDTQYF.

The table lists this clone with a few counts. V is TRBV2 and J is TRBJ1-1; 7 bases are a match to TRBD1. With V trimmed by 9 bases and J by 4 bases, 8 bases remained unmatched. The CDR3 has 13 residues. CDR1 is SNHLY, CDR2 FYNNEI, per germline. CDR3 amino acids: CASHRGETTEAFF. CDR3 DNA: TGTGCCAGTCACAGGGGTGAAACCACTGAAGCTTTCTTT.

V and J are TRBV9 and TRBJ2-5, with 14 bases that match TRBD2. The CDR3 is 21 amino acids. After removal of 4 bases from V and 0 bases from J, the junction contained 17 bases not matched to a gene. From germline, CDR1 is SGDLS and CDR2 YYNGEE. In DNA form, the CDR3 reads TGTGCCAGCAGCCACAGCCTATCCCGACTAGCGGGGGGGCTGTACCAAGAGACCCAGTACTTC. This sequence encodes CASSHSLSRLAGGLYQETQYF. Full variable domain (remainder filled in from reference TRBV9 and TRBJ2-5): DSGVTQTPKHLITATGQRVTLRCSPRSGDLSVYWYQQSLDQGLQFLIQYYNGEERAKGNILERFSAQQFPDLHSELNLSSLELGDSALYFCASSHSLSRLAGGLYQETQYFGPGTRLLVL.

This chain uses TRBV7-9 with TRBJ1-1, with 8 bases aligning to TRBD1. CDR3 length equals 14 residues. The J segment lost 4 bases and the V segment lost 5 bases, leaving 6 bases of the junction unmatched. CDR1 SEHNR and CDR2 FQNEAQ come from the germline V gene (reference sequence). The CDR3 DNA sequence: TGTGCCAGCAGCGCGACAGGGGCCCTCACTGAAGCTTTCTTT. It translates to CASSATGALTEAFF.

The CDR3 nucleotides are TGTGCCAGCAGTCCAGGACTAGCGGGGCGGAGGCAGTTCTTC. Translation: CASSPGLAGRRQFF. The chain joins TRBV6-5 to TRBJ2-1; 12 bases map to TRBD2. Germline V gives CDR1 MNHEY, CDR2 SVGAGI. CDR3 length equals 14 residues. Germline trimming cut 5 bases from V and 12 bases from J; bases unmatched to any gene: 8.

This clone appeared a single time. The J gene is TRBJ2-3, the V gene TRBV9, with 8 nucleotides matching TRBD2. Germline V lookup: CDR1 SGDLS, CDR2 YYNGEE. This CDR3 comprises 13 residues. J gave up 6 bases and V 4 bases, and 4 bases lay outside the gene matches. CDR3 sequence reads: CASSPGGPDTQYF. DNA of the CDR3: TGTGCCAGCAGCCCGGGGGGGCCGGATACGCAGTATTTT. Variable domain in full (rest from reference TRBV9 and TRBJ2-3): DSGVTQTPKHLITATGQRVTLRCSPRSGDLSVYWYQQSLDQGLQFLIQYYNGEERAKGNILERFSAQQFPDLHSELNLSSLELGDSALYFCASSPGGPDTQYFGPGTRLTVL.

The chain has TRBV2 and TRBJ1-6; TRBD1 might be the D (5 bases). V lost 3 bases and J lost 7, with 13 bases in between. Germline loops: CDR1 SNHLY, CDR2 FYNNEI. The CDR3 covers 15 residues. CDR3 DNA sequence: TGTGCCAGCAGTGATGGGCAGAGGGACAATTCACCCCTCCACTTT. Its translation is CASSDGQRDNSPLHF.

The gene calls are TRBV11-2 and TRBJ1-2, with D possibly being TRBD1 (5 bases). Trimming shortened V by 7 bases and J by 4 bases, and 10 bases separated the two germline ends. CDR1 is SGHAT and CDR2 is FQNNGV in the germline V gene. The CDR3 sequence is 12 residues long. The CDR3 DNA follows: TGTGCCAGCAACCAGGGTGGCTATGGCTACACCTTC. This encodes CASNQGGYGYTF.

V gene TRBV19 combines with J gene TRBJ2-1, with 9 bases matching TRBD1. With 4 bases clipped from V and 9 bases from J, the junction kept 4 bases outside the gene matches. The CDR3 totals 13 residues. The germline CDR1 and CDR2 sequences are LNHDA and SQIVND (reference sequence). CDR3 protein: CASSTTGGSEQFF. CDR3 DNA sequence: TGTGCCAGTAGTACCACAGGGGGCTCTGAGCAGTTCTTC. The full variable domain, completed using reference TRBV19 and TRBJ2-1, is DGGITQSPKYLFRKEGQNVTLSCEQNLNHDAMYWYRQDPGQGLRLIYYSQIVNDFQKGDIAEGYSVSREKKESFPLTVTSAQKNPTAFYLCASSTTGGSEQFFGPGTRLTVL.

The genes are TRBV7-3 and TRBJ2-7, with 8 bases that match TRBD1. The J segment lost 3 bases and the V segment lost 5 bases, leaving 9 bases of the junction unmatched. Germline loops: CDR1 SGHTA, CDR2 FQGTGA. This CDR3 has 15 amino acids. The CDR3 nucleotides are TGTGCCAGCAGCCTCTCGGGGACAGGATTCTACGAGCAGTACTTC. Its translation is CASSLSGTGFYEQYF.

The V call is TRBV5-1, the J call TRBJ2-5, with D possibly being TRBD2 (6 bases). V was cut by 2 bases and J by 4 bases, with 18 bases left in between. The CDR3 runs 16 residues. Germline loops: CDR1 SGHRS, CDR2 YFSETQ. The CDR3 DNA reads TGCGCCAGCAGCTTCGACGCTGGCGGGGTCCGAGAGACCCAGTACTTC. This translates into CASSFDAGGVRETQYF.

J is TRBJ2-2 and V is TRBV28; D gene unclear. Germline V gives CDR1 MDHEN, CDR2 SYDVKM. V lost 6 bases to trimming and J lost 3 bases, with 11 bases between them. This CDR3 region has 14 residues. The CDR3 region has the DNA TGTGCCAGCAGACGTGGTGAGGACACCGGGGAGCTGTTTTTT. It codes for CASRRGEDTGELFF.

V and J are TRBV18 and TRBJ1-3, with 7 bases aligning to TRBD1. The germline V gene encodes CDR1 KGHSH and CDR2 LQKENI. This CDR3 region has 15 residues. The trim removed 2 bases at V and 0 bases at J, leaving 1 base unmatched. The CDR3 DNA reads TGTGCCAGCTCACCAGGGGACAGCTCTGGAAACACCATATATTTT. Residues: CASSPGDSSGNTIYF.

This chain links TRBV5-6 with TRBJ2-2; TRBD2 is a possible D gene (5 bases). The CDR3 length is 16 residues. CDR1 is SGHDT, CDR2 YYEEEE, per germline. Trimming removed 6 bases from V and 1 base from J, with 16 bases in between. CDR3 nucleotide sequence: TGTGCCAGCATGCCGGCCTCCGAGGGGAACACCGGGGAGCTGTTTTTT. Encoded protein: CASMPASEGNTGELFF.

The chain recombines TRBV18 with TRBJ2-5; 9 positions agree with TRBD1. Germline trimming cut 5 bases from V and 5 bases from J; bases unmatched to any gene: 9. The CDR3 totals 15 residues. Germline-derived CDR1 and CDR2 are KGHSH and LQKENI. The DNA for the CDR3 is TGTGCCAGCTCAAGCCGGGACAGGGTTTGGGAGACCCAGTACTTC. This encodes CASSSRDRVWETQYF. The full variable domain, its missing parts supplied by reference TRBV18 and TRBJ2-5, is NAGVMQNPRHLVRRRGQEARLRCSPMKGHSHVYWYRQLPEEGLKFMVYLQKENIIDESGMPKERFSAEFPKEGPSILRIQQVVRGDSAAYFCASSSRDRVWETQYFGPGTRLLVL.

V is TRBV6-6 and J is TRBJ2-3; unclear D gene. Trimming left V 4 bases short and J 0 bases short, with 8 bases between. This CDR3 has 14 residues. Germline CDR1 reads MNHNY; CDR2 reads SVGAGI (reference sequence). The CDR3 nucleotides read TGTGCCAGCAGTTTAGCAAAGAGCACAGATACGCAGTATTTT. This codes for CASSLAKSTDTQYF.

CDR3 amino acids: CASSFPGLASEQYF. CDR3 DNA sequence: TGTGCCAGCAGCTTTCCGGGACTAGCTTCGGAGCAGTACTTC. The rearrangement joins TRBV5-6 to TRBJ2-7, with 9 bases that match TRBD2. CDR3 size: 14 residues. V was clipped by 2 bases and J by 7 bases; unmatched bases: 7. Germline V lookup: CDR1 SGHDT, CDR2 YYEEEE.

This chain links TRBV21-1 with TRBJ2-5; the table's D call, TRBD1, has no DNA check behind it. TRBV21-1 is described as a pseudogene. The CDR3 sequence is 17 residues long. The CDR3 sequence: CASSLFHRDRSKETQYF. The CDR3 nucleotides are TGTGCCAGCAGCCTTTTCCACCGGGACAGGTCAAAAGAGACCCAGTACTTC.

The chain is built from TRBV11-2 and TRBJ2-5, with TRBD1 matching over 9 bases. CDR3 length: 13 residues. Germline CDR1 reads SGHAT; CDR2 reads FQNNGV. The ends lost 5 bases at V and 5 bases at J; junction bases unmatched: 3. The CDR3 loop is CASSHGTGETQYF. The CDR3 DNA sequence: TGTGCCAGCAGCCACGGGACAGGGGAGACCCAGTACTTC.

V and J are TRBV6-6 and TRBJ2-6; D is perhaps TRBD1 (5 bases). CDR1 is MNHNY and CDR2 is SVGAGI in the germline V gene (reference sequence). CDR3 length: 15 residues. V was pared by 6 bases and J by 0 bases, with 9 bases between. For the CDR3, the DNA is TGTGCCAGCAGCGAAAGGGGCTCTGGGGCCAACGTCCTGACTTTC. Its translation is CASSERGSGANVLTF.

This clone was seen a single time. This chain joins TRBV11-2 and TRBJ2-7; D unclear. The germline V and J ends were trimmed by 1 base and 3 bases, with 10 bases remaining between them. Germline V gives CDR1 SGHAT, CDR2 FQNNGV. This CDR3 is 14 amino acids long. The CDR3 loop reads CASSLVRAHYEQYF. CDR3 DNA: TGTGCCAGCAGCTTAGTTCGGGCACACTACGAGCAGTACTTC. Supplemented by reference TRBV11-2 and TRBJ2-7, the full variable domain reads EAGVAQSPRYKIIEKRQSVAFWCNPISGHATLYWYQQILGQGPKLLIQFQNNGVVDDSQLPKDRFSAERLKGVDSTLKIQPAKLEDSAVYLCASSLVRAHYEQYFGPGTRLTVT.

This chain connects TRBV5-1 to TRBJ1-2; no reliable D call. The CDR3 covers 14 residues. Germline CDR1 and CDR2: SGHRS and YFSETQ. V was shortened by 0 bases and J by 8 bases, with 14 bases between the two germline ends. The CDR3 region is CASSLEVGSGGYTF. For the CDR3, the DNA is TGCGCCAGCAGCTTGGAAGTGGGGTCGGGAGGCTACACCTTC.

The chain has TRBV19 and TRBJ2-7, with 11 bases lining up with TRBD2. V lost 10 bases, J lost 4 bases, and 6 bases stayed unmatched. CDR1 is LNHDA and CDR2 is SQIVND in the germline V gene (reference sequence). CDR3 length: 13 amino acids. DNA for the CDR3: TGTGCCAATAGCTGGACTAGCGGGTACGAGCAGTACTTC. Its protein product is CANSWTSGYEQYF.